These 5 T cell receptor beta chains share one sample of origin, sequenced in a study of T-cell reconstitution after alpha-beta-depleted transplantation in children. Unique molecular identifiers were incorporated during preparation of the TCRbeta library. In TCRdb, the PCR reads were re-called with MiXCR into one record per CDR3 protein. The table lists 250,000 or so distinct CDR3 sequences, approximately 8% of them singletons. The material was PBMCs, mostly from graft donor cells, obtained 180 days after TCRalphabeta/CD19-depleted stem cell transplant. These receptors all come from a male patient younger than 18 who had a stem cell transplant for acute lymphoblastic leukemia, so the T cells may come from the graft donor.

This clonotype was observed at least ten times. The rearrangement links TRBV7-9 to TRBJ1-5; D gene ambiguous. Germline loops: CDR1 SEHNR, CDR2 FQNEAQ (reference sequence). V lost 1 base and J lost 3, with 7 bases in between. The CDR3 has 14 amino acids. The CDR3 nucleotides read TGTGCCAGCAGCTTAGGGAACCCCAATCAGCCCCAGCATTTT. Residues: CASSLGNPNQPQHF.

This clonotype showed up many times. The chain links TRBV4-2 to TRBJ2-1; D might be TRBD2 (7 bases). The germline V gene has CDR1 LGHNA and CDR2 YNFKEQ. This CDR3 region has 13 residues. V lost 8 bases, J lost 8 bases, and 16 bases lay in between. In DNA, the CDR3 is TGTGCCAGCCAGGGGAGGGAGTGGGATGAGCAGTTCTTC. Translating gives CASQGREWDEQFF.

This clonotype showed up many times. This chain uses TRBV28 with TRBJ1-5; a weak D match, TRBD1 (5 bases). The germline CDR1 and CDR2 sequences are MDHEN and SYDVKM. The CDR3 has 14 residues. The V end lost 2 bases, the J end lost 7 bases, and 12 bases lay between the germline ends. CDR3: CASSLIGGRQPQHF. The CDR3 nucleotides read TGTGCCAGCAGTTTAATCGGGGGTAGGCAGCCCCAGCATTTT.

The chain is built from TRBV5-6 and TRBJ2-7; tentatively, D is TRBD2 (6 bases). CDR3 length equals 13 residues. Germline V lookup: CDR1 SGHDT, CDR2 YYEEEE. V was cut by 8 bases and J by 3 bases, with 15 bases left in between. DNA of the CDR3: TGTGCCAGGGTGACGGGGGTCCTCTACGAGCAGTACTTC. Residues: CARVTGVLYEQYF.

This clonotype occurred many times. The V gene is TRBV6-5, the J gene TRBJ1-2, with 8 bases that match TRBD1. Per germline, CDR1 MNHEY and CDR2 SVGAGI. The CDR3 is made up of 14 amino acids. J gave up 7 bases and V 6 bases, and 10 bases lay outside the gene matches. The CDR3 region is CASSLQQGGIGYTF. The CDR3 nucleotides are TGTGCCAGCAGCCTCCAACAGGGGGGGATTGGCTACACCTTC.